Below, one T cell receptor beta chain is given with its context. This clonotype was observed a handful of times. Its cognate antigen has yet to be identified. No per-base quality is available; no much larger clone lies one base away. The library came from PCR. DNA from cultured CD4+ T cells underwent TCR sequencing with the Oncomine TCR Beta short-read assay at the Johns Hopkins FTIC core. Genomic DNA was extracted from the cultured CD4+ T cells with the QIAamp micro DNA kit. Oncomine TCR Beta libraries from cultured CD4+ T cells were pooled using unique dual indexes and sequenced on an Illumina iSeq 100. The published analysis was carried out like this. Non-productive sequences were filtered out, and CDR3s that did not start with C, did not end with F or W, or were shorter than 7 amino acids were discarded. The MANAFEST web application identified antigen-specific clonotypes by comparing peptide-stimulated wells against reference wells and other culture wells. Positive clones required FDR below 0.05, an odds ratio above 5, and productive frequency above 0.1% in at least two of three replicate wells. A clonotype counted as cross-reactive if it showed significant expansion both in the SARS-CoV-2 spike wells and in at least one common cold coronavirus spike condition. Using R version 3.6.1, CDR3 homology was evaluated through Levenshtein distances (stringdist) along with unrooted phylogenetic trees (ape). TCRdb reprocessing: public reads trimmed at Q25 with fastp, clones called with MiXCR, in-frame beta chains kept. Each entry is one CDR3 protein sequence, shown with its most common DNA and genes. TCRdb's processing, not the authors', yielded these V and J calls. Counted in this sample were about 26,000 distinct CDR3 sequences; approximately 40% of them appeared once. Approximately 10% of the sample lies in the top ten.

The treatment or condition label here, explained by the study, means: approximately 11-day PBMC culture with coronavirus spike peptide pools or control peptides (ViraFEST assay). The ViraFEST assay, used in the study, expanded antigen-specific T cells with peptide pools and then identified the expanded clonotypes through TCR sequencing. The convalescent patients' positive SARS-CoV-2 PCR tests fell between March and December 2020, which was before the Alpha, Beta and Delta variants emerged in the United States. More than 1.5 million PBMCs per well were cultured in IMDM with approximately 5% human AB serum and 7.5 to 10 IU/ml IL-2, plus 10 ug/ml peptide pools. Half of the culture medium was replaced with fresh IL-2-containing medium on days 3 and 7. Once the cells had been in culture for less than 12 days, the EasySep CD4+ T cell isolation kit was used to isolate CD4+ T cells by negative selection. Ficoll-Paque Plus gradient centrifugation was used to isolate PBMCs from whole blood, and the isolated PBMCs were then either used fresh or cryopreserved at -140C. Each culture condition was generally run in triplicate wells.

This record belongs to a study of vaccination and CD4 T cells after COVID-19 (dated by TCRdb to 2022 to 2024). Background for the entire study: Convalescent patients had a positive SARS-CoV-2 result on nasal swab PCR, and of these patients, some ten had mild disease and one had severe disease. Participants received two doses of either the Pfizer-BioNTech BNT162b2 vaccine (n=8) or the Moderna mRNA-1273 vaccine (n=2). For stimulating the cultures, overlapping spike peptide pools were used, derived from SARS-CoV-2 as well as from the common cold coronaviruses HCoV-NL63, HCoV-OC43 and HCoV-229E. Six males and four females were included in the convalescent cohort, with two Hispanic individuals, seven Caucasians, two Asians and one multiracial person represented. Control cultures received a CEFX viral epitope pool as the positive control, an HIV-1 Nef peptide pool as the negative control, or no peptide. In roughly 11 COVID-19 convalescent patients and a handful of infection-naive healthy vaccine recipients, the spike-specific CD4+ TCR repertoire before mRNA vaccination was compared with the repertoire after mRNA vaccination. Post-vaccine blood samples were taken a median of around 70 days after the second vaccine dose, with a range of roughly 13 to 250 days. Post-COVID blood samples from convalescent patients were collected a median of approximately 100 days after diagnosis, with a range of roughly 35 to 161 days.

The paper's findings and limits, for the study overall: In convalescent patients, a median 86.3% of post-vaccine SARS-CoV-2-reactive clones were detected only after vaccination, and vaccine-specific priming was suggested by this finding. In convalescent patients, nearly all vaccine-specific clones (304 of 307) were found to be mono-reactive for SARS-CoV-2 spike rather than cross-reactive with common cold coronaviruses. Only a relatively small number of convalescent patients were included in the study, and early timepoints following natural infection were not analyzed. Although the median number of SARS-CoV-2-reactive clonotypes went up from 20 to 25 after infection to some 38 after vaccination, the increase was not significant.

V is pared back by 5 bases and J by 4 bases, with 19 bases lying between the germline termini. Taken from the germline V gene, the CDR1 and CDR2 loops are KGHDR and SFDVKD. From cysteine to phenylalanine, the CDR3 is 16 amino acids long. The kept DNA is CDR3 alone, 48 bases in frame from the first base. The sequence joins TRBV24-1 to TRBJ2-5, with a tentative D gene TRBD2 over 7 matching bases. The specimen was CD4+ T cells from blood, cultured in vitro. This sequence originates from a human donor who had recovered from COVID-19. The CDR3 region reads CATSAGGAMTSETQYF. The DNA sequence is TGTGCCACCAGTGCGGGGGGCGCCATGACCTCAGAGACCCAGTACTTC.